These 32 T cell receptor beta chains were all obtained from the same sample, sequenced in a study of shared clonotypes between healthy human individuals. TCRdb's table, derived via immunoSEQ multiplex PCR, lists solely in-frame clones and lacks some. This sample has 2.3 million or so clones, with approximately 93% found just once. Sequenced sample: naive CD4+ T cells from PBMCs. Subset denoted: CD45RA+ positively selected. These TCRs come from a man between 18 and 35 years old in good health. Some clones in this sample may be carry-over from other donors' samples.

J is TRBJ2-5 and V is TRBV6-5; 7 nucleotides agree with TRBD2. Germline V gene data show CDR1 as MNHEY and CDR2 as SVGAGI. This CDR3 has 15 amino acids. J lost 5 bases, V lost 6 bases, and 12 bases had no gene match. CDR3 coding DNA: TGTGCCAGCAGGACCGGACTAGGCGGATTGGAGACCCAGTACTTC. It codes for CASRTGLGGLETQYF.

About this clone: Within the sample, other DNA sequences also encode this same CDR3. The chain recombines TRBV20-1 with TRBJ2-3; no definite D call. The CDR3 has 11 amino acids. From germline, CDR1 is DFQATT and CDR2 SNEGSKA (reference sequence). V lost 5 bases and J lost 3, with 6 bases in between. This chain's CDR3 is CSAATTDTQYF. The CDR3 DNA sequence: TGCAGTGCTGCAACGACAGATACGCAGTATTTT.

The CDR3 DNA follows: TGCGCCAGCAGCGAGAGAGGACAGACGTCGTATGAGACCCAGTACTTC. Protein product: CASSERGQTSYETQYF. The rearrangement joins TRBV5-1 to TRBJ2-5, with a weak D call TRBD1 (6 bases). The V and J ends lost 4 bases and 5 bases respectively, with 21 bases between them. The CDR3 has 16 residues. In germline, CDR1 is SGHRS, CDR2 YFSETQ.

The chain uses TRBV13 and TRBJ2-1; D tentatively fits TRBD1 or TRBD2 (7 bases each). The CDR3 runs to 17 residues. Germline lookup yields CDR1 PRHDT and CDR2 FYEKMQ (reference sequence). The V end lost 8 bases, the J end lost 0 bases, and 20 bases lay between the germline ends. The CDR3 bases are TGTGCCAGCCAGGGGGGTCGGGAGGATAGCTCCTACAATGAGCAGTTCTTC. Translation gives CASQGGREDSSYNEQFF.

This chain uses TRBV5-1 with TRBJ2-5; the match to TRBD1 covers 9 bases. The CDR3 extends over 14 amino acids. The junction had 6 bases not matched to a gene; V was cut back by 4 bases and J by 5 bases. Germline CDR1 and CDR2: SGHRS and YFSETQ. CDR3 sequence: CASSPRQGGETQYF. The CDR3 DNA reads as TGCGCCAGCAGCCCCCGACAGGGGGGGGAGACCCAGTACTTC.

The chain recombines TRBV4-1 with TRBJ2-4, with D possibly being TRBD2 (5 bases). Germline CDR1 MGHRA, CDR2 YSYEKL. The CDR3 contains 17 residues. Trimming took 5 bases from V and 2 from J, leaving 19 bases between them. The CDR3 is CASSTRPKGETKNIQYF. DNA for the CDR3: TGCGCCAGCAGCACCAGACCTAAGGGAGAGACCAAAAACATTCAGTACTTC.

The V call is TRBV9, the J call TRBJ1-3; 7 nucleotides agree with TRBD1. CDR1 and CDR2 from the germline V gene are SGDLS and YYNGEE. The CDR3 runs to 15 residues. The J segment lost 2 bases and the V segment lost 4 bases, leaving 6 bases of the junction unmatched. Here the CDR3 reads CASSLRQGTGNTIYF. CDR3 sequence (DNA): TGTGCCAGCAGCTTAAGACAGGGAACTGGAAACACCATATATTTT. Using reference TRBV9 and TRBJ1-3 for the parts outside the CDR3, the full variable domain is DSGVTQTPKHLITATGQRVTLRCSPRSGDLSVYWYQQSLDQGLQFLIQYYNGEERAKGNILERFSAQQFPDLHSELNLSSLELGDSALYFCASSLRQGTGNTIYFGEGSWLTVV.

The chain has TRBV7-3 and TRBJ2-3, with 10 bases fitting TRBD2. From germline, CDR1 is SGHTA and CDR2 FQGTGA. The CDR3 extends over 16 amino acids. The ends lost 1 base at V and 7 bases at J; junction bases unmatched: 8. The CDR3, as DNA: TGTGCCAGCAGCTTAATGCCGACTAGCGGGCCCTATACGCAGTATTTT. Translating gives CASSLMPTSGPYTQYF. The variable domain in full, completed from reference TRBV7-3 and TRBJ2-3, reads GAGVSQTPSNKVTEKGKYVELRCDPISGHTALYWYRQSLGQGPEFLIYFQGTGAADDSGLPNDRFFAVRPEGSVSTLKIQRTERGDSAVYLCASSLMPTSGPYTQYFGPGTRLTVL.

V usage is TRBV5-1 and J usage is TRBJ2-7; the D gene is possibly TRBD1 (6 bases). V was shortened by 4 bases and J by 0 bases, with 8 bases between the two germline ends. Germline CDR1 is SGHRS and CDR2 is YFSETQ. This CDR3 contains 13 residues. In DNA form, the CDR3 reads TGCGCCAGCAGCCGACAGGACTCCTACGAGCAGTACTTC. Translated: CASSRQDSYEQYF.

The chain links TRBV5-4 to TRBJ2-7; perhaps TRBD2 as D (6 bases). The CDR3 extends over 15 amino acids. Per germline, CDR1 SGHNT and CDR2 YYREEE (reference sequence). With 4 bases removed from V and 0 bases from J, the gap between germline ends came to 14 bases. CDR3 region: CASSLRGGPSYEQYF. For the CDR3, the DNA is TGTGCCAGCAGCCTCCGGGGAGGCCCCTCCTACGAGCAGTACTTC.

The rearrangement joins TRBV28 to TRBJ1-5, with D unresolved. Deletions cut 10 bases from V and 0 bases from J, with 16 bases between. The CDR3 totals 15 residues. Germline CDR1 MDHEN, CDR2 SYDVKM. The CDR3 loop is CATNPGEYSNQPQHF. The CDR3 DNA reads TGTGCCACCAACCCTGGGGAGTATAGCAATCAGCCCCAGCATTTT.

This clone was counted a single time. The V and J genes are TRBV28 and TRBJ2-5, with D perhaps TRBD2 (7 bases). Trimming shortened V by 3 bases and J by 4 bases, and 15 bases separated the two germline ends. Germline V CDR1 and CDR2: MDHEN, SYDVKM. The CDR3 contains 15 residues. CDR3 loop: CASSLGGGSGETQYF. The CDR3 DNA follows: TGTGCCAGCAGTTTGGGAGGGGGTTCGGGAGAGACCCAGTACTTC.

This chain uses TRBV7-9 with TRBJ1-2; 10 bases agree with TRBD1. CDR1 is SEHNR and CDR2 is FQNEAQ in the germline V gene (reference sequence). The CDR3 spans 15 residues. Germline trimming cut 1 base from V and 8 bases from J; bases unmatched to any gene: 7. The CDR3 loop is CASSLGGQGVGGYTF. In DNA form, the CDR3 reads TGTGCCAGCAGCTTAGGAGGACAGGGGGTCGGCGGCTACACCTTC.

The chain uses TRBV5-1 and TRBJ2-1; 12 nucleotides match TRBD2. Unmatched junction bases numbered 8, after V lost 6 bases and J lost 7 bases. This CDR3 is built from 15 residues. From germline, CDR1 is SGHRS and CDR2 YFSETQ. CDR3 protein: CASTELAGGPNEQFF. DNA of the CDR3: TGCGCCAGCACCGAGCTAGCGGGAGGGCCGAATGAGCAGTTCTTC.

Worth noting for this clone: Other DNA sequences within the sample encode an identical CDR3. This sequence joins TRBV5-1 and TRBJ1-1; D remains unclear. Trimming took 0 bases from V and 0 from J, leaving 6 bases between them. The CDR3 sequence is 14 residues long. Germline V CDR1 and CDR2: SGHRS, YFSETQ. CDR3 protein: CASSLAALNTEAFF. The CDR3 DNA reads as TGCGCCAGCAGCTTGGCCGCACTGAACACTGAAGCTTTCTTT.

This clone was seen just once. V and J are TRBV5-1 and TRBJ1-1; 9 bases align to TRBD1. This CDR3 spans 15 amino acids. Germline loops: CDR1 SGHRS, CDR2 YFSETQ. Unmatched junction bases numbered 5, after V lost 4 bases and J lost 1 base. This CDR3 is CASSPMDRGNTEAFF. The CDR3 DNA reads TGCGCCAGCAGCCCGATGGACAGGGGGAACACTGAAGCTTTCTTT.

V usage is TRBV9 and J usage is TRBJ2-3, with 11 positions matching TRBD2. Germline V gene lookup returns CDR1 SGDLS and CDR2 YYNGEE. This CDR3 contains 15 residues. Losses at the gene ends were 5 bases for V and 4 bases for J; bases not matched to a gene: 6. For the CDR3, the DNA is TGTGCCAGCAGTACGACTAGCGGGACGGCAGATACGCAGTATTTT. Translating gives CASSTTSGTADTQYF.

The gene calls are TRBV29-1 and TRBJ2-2; perhaps D is TRBD1 or TRBD2 (5 bases each). V gave up 4 bases and J gave up 6 bases, with 9 bases separating them. Germline CDR1 reads SQVTM; CDR2 reads ANQGSEA. The length of the CDR3 is 12 residues. CDR3 DNA sequence: TGCAGCGTTGCAGGGAGTGCCGGGGAGCTGTTTTTT. Translation gives CSVAGSAGELFF.

V usage is TRBV5-1 and J usage is TRBJ2-1; TRBD1 matches at 7 bases. Germline V gives CDR1 SGHRS, CDR2 YFSETQ. The CDR3 is 15 amino acids. Trimming at V came to 6 bases and at J to 2 bases, leaving 8 bases not matched to a gene. The CDR3 is CASTLTGTAYNEQFF. The CDR3 DNA reads TGCGCCAGCACCCTGACAGGGACCGCCTACAATGAGCAGTTCTTC.

The V call is TRBV7-2, the J call TRBJ1-5; D not resolved. The CDR3 is made up of 15 amino acids. The V end lost 5 bases, the J end lost 0 bases, and 11 bases lay between the germline ends. Germline CDR1 and CDR2: SGHTA and FQGNSA. The CDR3: CASSPDTFSNQPQHF. In DNA, the CDR3 is TGTGCCAGCAGCCCAGACACCTTTAGCAATCAGCCCCAGCATTTT.

CDR3 DNA: TGCGCCAGCATTAGGGACGTTGGAGAGACCCAGTACTTC. Its protein product is CASIRDVGETQYF. V usage is TRBV5-1 and J usage is TRBJ2-5, with D perhaps given as TRBD1 or TRBD2 (5 bases each). V was trimmed by 6 bases and J by 4 bases, leaving 13 bases between them. Germline CDR1 and CDR2: SGHRS and YFSETQ. This CDR3 is 13 amino acids long.

Here the CDR3 reads CASSPPRRAGDAGELFF. The CDR3 DNA is TGTGCCAGCAGTCCGCCCAGGCGGGCAGGGGACGCCGGGGAGCTGTTTTTT. The chain is built from TRBV28 and TRBJ2-2, with D tentatively TRBD1 (6 bases). The CDR3 runs 17 residues. CDR1 and CDR2 (germline): MDHEN, SYDVKM. Trimming removed 5 bases from V and 6 bases from J, with 22 bases in between.

This rearrangement joins TRBV11-3 to TRBJ2-6, with a possible D match to TRBD2 (6 bases). The CDR3 has 15 amino acids. Germline CDR1 is SGHNT and CDR2 is YENEEA. Trimming left V 5 bases short and J 1 base short, with 9 bases between. The CDR3 loop reads CASSAGGSGANVLTF. As DNA, the CDR3 is TGTGCCAGCAGCGCCGGGGGTTCTGGGGCCAACGTCCTGACTTTC.

This chain connects TRBV5-4 to TRBJ1-1; maybe TRBD1 (6 bases). V was pared by 4 bases and J by 1 base, with 8 bases between. From germline, CDR1 is SGHNT and CDR2 YYREEE (reference sequence). The CDR3 runs to 13 residues. The CDR3 region is CASSRGGNTEAFF. The CDR3 nucleotides read TGTGCCAGCAGCAGAGGGGGGAACACTGAAGCTTTCTTT.

V is TRBV29-1 and J is TRBJ1-2, with 8 bases fitting TRBD1. Per germline, CDR1 SQVTM and CDR2 ANQGSEA. With 6 bases clipped from V and 3 bases from J, the junction kept 6 bases outside the gene matches. The CDR3 is 13 amino acids. The CDR3 loop is CSVDRGPDYGYTF. The CDR3 region has the DNA TGCAGCGTCGACAGGGGACCTGACTATGGCTACACCTTC.

Here the CDR3 reads CASSYTGQTNYGYTF. CDR3 sequence (DNA): TGTGCCAGCAGTTACACGGGACAGACAAACTATGGCTACACCTTC. This sequence joins TRBV7-9 and TRBJ1-2; 7 bases match TRBD1. The junction had 9 bases not matched to a gene; V was cut back by 6 bases and J by 2 bases. The CDR3 length is 15 residues. Germline V gene data show CDR1 as SEHNR and CDR2 as FQNEAQ (reference sequence). Supplemented by reference TRBV7-9 and TRBJ1-2, the full variable domain reads DTGVSQNPRHKITKRGQNVTFRCDPISEHNRLYWYRQTLGQGPEFLTYFQNEAQLEKSRLLSDRFSAERPKGSFSTLEIQRTEQGDSAMYLCASSYTGQTNYGYTFGSGTRLTVV.

The gene calls are TRBV28 and TRBJ1-1, with a possible D match to TRBD1 (5 bases). Trimming shortened V by 7 bases and J by 3 bases, and 15 bases separated the two germline ends. CDR1 and CDR2 from the germline V gene are MDHEN and SYDVKM. This CDR3 region has 14 residues. The CDR3 sequence is CASIRDLRDTEAFF. The CDR3 nucleotides read TGTGCCAGCATCCGGGACCTCAGGGACACTGAAGCTTTCTTT.

J is TRBJ1-4 and V is TRBV7-6, with D perhaps TRBD1 (5 bases). CDR1 and CDR2 from the germline V gene are SGHVS and FNYEAQ. CDR3 size: 14 residues. V was shortened by 1 base and J by 8 bases, with 11 bases between the two germline ends. In DNA form, the CDR3 reads TGTGCCAGCAGCTTAGGAGGGGCTGGGGAAAAACTGTTTTTT. Translation gives CASSLGGAGEKLFF.

CDR3 residues: CASSYAVNQPQHF. CDR3 bases: TGTGCCAGCAGTTATGCAGTCAATCAGCCCCAGCATTTT. The chain uses TRBV6-5 and TRBJ1-5; D gene uncertain. Looked up from germline, CDR1 is MNHEY and CDR2 is SVGAGI. V lost 3 bases, J lost 3 bases, and 6 bases lay in between. The CDR3 is 13 residues long.

This sequence joins TRBV5-6 and TRBJ2-3; tentative D call: TRBD1 (6 bases). In germline, CDR1 is SGHDT, CDR2 YYEEEE. The length of the CDR3 is 15 residues. Trimming removed 2 bases at V and 0 bases at J, with 10 bases between. The chain's CDR3 is CASSLRTVSTDTQYF. CDR3 sequence (DNA): TGTGCCAGCAGCTTAAGGACAGTTAGCACAGATACGCAGTATTTT.

The chain recombines TRBV5-1 with TRBJ2-3; D might be TRBD2 (5 bases). This CDR3 comprises 16 residues. Germline CDR1 is SGHRS and CDR2 is YFSETQ. V lost 0 bases to trimming and J lost 0 bases, with 11 bases between them. CDR3 coding DNA: TGCGCCAGCAGCTTGGAGTCTAGCTATAGCACAGATACGCAGTATTTT. Protein product: CASSLESSYSTDTQYF.

The chain links TRBV28 to TRBJ2-6, with D unresolved. Trimming shortened V by 5 bases and J by 0 bases, and 14 bases separated the two germline ends. Germline V CDR1 and CDR2: MDHEN, SYDVKM. The CDR3 has 17 residues. This chain's CDR3 is CASSIPGRRSGANVLTF. CDR3 nucleotide sequence: TGTGCCAGCAGTATCCCGGGTCGGCGCTCTGGGGCCAACGTCCTGACTTTC.